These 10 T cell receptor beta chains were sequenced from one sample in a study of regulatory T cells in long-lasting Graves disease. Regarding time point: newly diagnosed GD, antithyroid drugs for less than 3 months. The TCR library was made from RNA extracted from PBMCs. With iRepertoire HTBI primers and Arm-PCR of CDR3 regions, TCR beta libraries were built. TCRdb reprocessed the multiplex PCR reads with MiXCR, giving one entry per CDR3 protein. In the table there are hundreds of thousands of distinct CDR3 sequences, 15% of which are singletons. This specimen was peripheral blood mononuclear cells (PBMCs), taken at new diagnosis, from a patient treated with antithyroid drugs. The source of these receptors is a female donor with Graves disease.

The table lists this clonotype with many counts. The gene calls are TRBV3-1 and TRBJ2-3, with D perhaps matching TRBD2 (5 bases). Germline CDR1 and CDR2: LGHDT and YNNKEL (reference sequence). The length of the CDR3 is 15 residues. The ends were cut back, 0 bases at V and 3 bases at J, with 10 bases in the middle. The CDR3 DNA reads TGTGCCAGCAGCCAAGATTCCCGCGGGACAGATACGCAGTATTTT. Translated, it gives CASSQDSRGTDTQYF.

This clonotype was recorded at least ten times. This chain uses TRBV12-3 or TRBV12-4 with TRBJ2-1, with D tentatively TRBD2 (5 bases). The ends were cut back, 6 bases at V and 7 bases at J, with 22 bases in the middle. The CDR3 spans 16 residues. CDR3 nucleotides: TGTGCCAGCAGCCCGATCGACAACCGGGGAAGGAATGAGCAGTTCTTC. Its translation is CASSPIDNRGRNEQFF.

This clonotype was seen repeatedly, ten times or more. The DNA for the CDR3 is TGTGCCAGCACATTAGCGGGAGCGGGAGGCGGGGAGCTGTTTTTT. As protein: CASTLAGAGGGELFF. J is TRBJ2-2 and V is TRBV6-1, with 9 positions matching TRBD2. Germline V gene data show CDR1 as MNHNS and CDR2 as SASEGT. Trimming cost V 7 bases and J 7 bases; bases outside gene matches: 10. There are 15 residues in the CDR3.

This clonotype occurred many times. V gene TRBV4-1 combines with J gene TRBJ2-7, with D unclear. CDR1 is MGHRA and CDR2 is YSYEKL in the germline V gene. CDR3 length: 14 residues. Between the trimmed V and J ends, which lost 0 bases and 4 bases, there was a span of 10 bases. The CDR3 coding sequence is TGCGCCAGCAGCCAAGAAGAACGGTTATACGAGCAGTACTTC. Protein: CASSQEERLYEQYF.

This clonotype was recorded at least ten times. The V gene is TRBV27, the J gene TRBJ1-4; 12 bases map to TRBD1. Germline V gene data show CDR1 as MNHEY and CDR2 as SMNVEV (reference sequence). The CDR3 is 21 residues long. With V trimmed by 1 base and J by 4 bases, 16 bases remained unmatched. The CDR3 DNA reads TGTGCCAGCAGTTTATGGCCCGACCTTCCGGGACAGGGGGCCTTTAATGAAAAACTGTTTTTT. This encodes CASSLWPDLPGQGAFNEKLFF.

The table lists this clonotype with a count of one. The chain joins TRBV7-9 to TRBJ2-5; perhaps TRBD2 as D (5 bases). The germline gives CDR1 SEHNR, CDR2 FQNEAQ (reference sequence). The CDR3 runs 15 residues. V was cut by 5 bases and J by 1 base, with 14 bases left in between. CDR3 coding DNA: TGTGCCAGCAGCGCAAAAACTAGAACCCAAGAGACCCAGTACTTC. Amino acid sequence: CASSAKTRTQETQYF.

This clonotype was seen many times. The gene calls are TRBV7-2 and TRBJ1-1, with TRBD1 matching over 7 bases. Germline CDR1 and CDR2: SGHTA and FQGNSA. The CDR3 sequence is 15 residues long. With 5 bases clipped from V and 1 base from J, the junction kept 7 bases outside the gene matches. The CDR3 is CASSLYDRENTEAFF. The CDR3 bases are TGTGCCAGCAGCCTCTACGACAGGGAGAACACTGAAGCTTTCTTT. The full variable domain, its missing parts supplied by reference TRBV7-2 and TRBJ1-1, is GAGVSQSPSNKVTEKGKDVELRCDPISGHTALYWYRQSLGQGLEFLIYFQGNSAPDKSGLPSDRFSAERTGGSVSTLTIQRTQQEDSAVYLCASSLYDRENTEAFFGQGTRLTVV.

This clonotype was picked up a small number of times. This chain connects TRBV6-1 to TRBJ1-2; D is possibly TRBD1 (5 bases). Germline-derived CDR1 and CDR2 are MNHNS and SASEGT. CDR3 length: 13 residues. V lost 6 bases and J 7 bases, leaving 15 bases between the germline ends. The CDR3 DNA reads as TGTGCCAGCAGCCAGGGACCGGGGGGTGGCTACACCTTC. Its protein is CASSQGPGGGYTF.

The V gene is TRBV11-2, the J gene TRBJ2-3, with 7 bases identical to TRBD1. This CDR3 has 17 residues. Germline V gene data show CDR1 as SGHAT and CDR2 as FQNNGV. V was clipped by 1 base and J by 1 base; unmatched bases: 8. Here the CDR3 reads CASSLGSTGPGTDTQYF. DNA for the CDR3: TGTGCCAGCAGCTTAGGGTCGACAGGGCCAGGCACAGATACGCAGTATTTT.

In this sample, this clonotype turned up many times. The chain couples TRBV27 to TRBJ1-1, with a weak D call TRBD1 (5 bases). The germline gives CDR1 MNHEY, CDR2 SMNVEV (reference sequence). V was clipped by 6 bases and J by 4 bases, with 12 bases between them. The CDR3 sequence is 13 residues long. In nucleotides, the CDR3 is TGTGCCAGCAGGAGAAGGGGCGGCACTGAAGCTTTCTTT. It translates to CASRRRGGTEAFF.